A selection of T cell receptor beta chains follows, all from one sample in a study of blood T cell repertoires in COVID-19. Profiled with immunoSEQ multiplex PCR; TCRdb holds only in-frame clones, not every one. The sample contains around 380,000 clones, 81% of which appear only once. The source material was peripheral blood. The receptors derive from a human donor with acute or convalescent COVID-19. The donor label of this sample is uncertain. Both conserved end residues are part of each CDR3. A D gene is named only where the DNA matches it firmly. Size is stated for part of the rows, as once, few or many counts, or as a class when the clone is expanded.

j_call,v_call,cdr3_length,clone_size,d_call,cdr3_nt,cdr3_aa
TRBJ1-6,TRBV6-5,15,many,TRBD1,TGTGCCAGCAGGACGCAGGGGGCAGGAGATTCACCCCTCCACTTT,CASRTQGAGDSPLHF
TRBJ1-2,TRBV5-4,14,once,NA,TGTGCCAGCAGCTTGCTTAGCACCATACATGGCTACACCTTC,CASSLLSTIHGYTF
TRBJ1-3,TRBV6-5,13,NA,NA,TGTGCCAGCATCAACAGGGTTGGAAACACCATATATTTT,CASINRVGNTIYF
TRBJ1-6,TRBV6-5,15,NA,TRBD1,TGTGCCAGCAGTTACTCCCGGGACAGCCAGTCACCCCTCCACTTT,CASSYSRDSQSPLHF
TRBJ2-7,TRBV19,16,NA,TRBD2,TGTGCCAGTAGTACCCTAGCGGGGAGAGCCGCCTACGAGCAGTACTTC,CASSTLAGRAAYEQYF
TRBJ2-7,TRBV18,15,few,TRBD1,TGTGCCAGCTCACCAAAGGGGGCGGAATCCTACGAGCAGTACTTC,CASSPKGAESYEQYF
TRBJ1-5,TRBV19,15,NA,NA,TGTGCCAGTAGTATTGTTCGGGGAGGTGGTCAGCCCCAGCATTTT,CASSIVRGGGQPQHF
TRBJ2-4,TRBV19,15,many,TRBD1,TGTGCCAGTAGTGTTACAGGGGGATTCACCCCCATTCAGTACTTC,CASSVTGGFTPIQYF
TRBJ1-3,TRBV5-4,17,NA,NA,TGTGCCAGCAGCTTGGCCACCTCGGGTCCGGGAGGAAACACCATATATTTT,CASSLATSGPGGNTIYF
TRBJ1-4,TRBV19,15,NA,NA,TGTGCCAGTAGTGTAAACGGGGGAAAGGGCGAAAAACTGTTTTTT,CASSVNGGKGEKLFF
TRBJ2-7,TRBV7-9,14,many,NA,TGTGCCAGCAGCTTACTGGGGGCCGGACACGAGCAGTACTTC,CASSLLGAGHEQYF
TRBJ2-3,TRBV6-5,15,once,TRBD1,TGTGCCAGCAAGAGGCCGGGACAGGGTTCAGATACGCAGTATTTT,CASKRPGQGSDTQYF
TRBJ1-4,TRBV5-8,15,once,TRBD1,TGTGCCAGCAGCTTGCCCGGGACAGATAATGAAAAACTGTTTTTT,CASSLPGTDNEKLFF
TRBJ1-5,TRBV19,16,NA,NA,TGTGCCAGTAGTTTCGGGCGGACTTATAGCAATCAGCCCCAGCATTTT,CASSFGRTYSNQPQHF
TRBJ2-7,TRBV5-1,15,once,NA,TGCGCCAGCAGCCGCAGTAGTGGGAGCTCCTACGAGCAGTACTTC,CASSRSSGSSYEQYF
TRBJ1-5,TRBV2,15,NA,NA,TGTGCCAGCAGTGAGGAACAGGGTATAGGCCAGCCCCAGCATTTT,CASSEEQGIGQPQHF
TRBJ1-1,TRBV12-3/TRBV12-4,12,few,NA,TGTGCCAGCAGCTGGGGAGAGGGAGTAGCTTTCTTT,CASSWGEGVAFF
TRBJ1-2,TRBV6-5,12,NA,NA,TGTGCCAGCAGACAAGGACTGTATGGCTACACCTTC,CASRQGLYGYTF
TRBJ2-2,TRBV29-1,14,NA,NA,TGCAGCGTTGGGAGGACGGCGAACACCGGGGAGCTGTTTTTT,CSVGRTANTGELFF
TRBJ2-1,TRBV7-9,14,NA,NA,TGTGCCAGCAGCTCTCCTACTGACACCCTGGGGCAGTTCTTC,CASSSPTDTLGQFF
TRBJ1-3,TRBV9,15,NA,NA,TGTGCCAGCAGCCTCACGGGTTTCTCTGGAAACACCATATATTTT,CASSLTGFSGNTIYF
TRBJ1-3,TRBV18,18,NA,TRBD1,TGTGCCAGCTCAACTCTGATACAGGGGGCAGTTGGTGGAAACACCATATATTTT,CASSTLIQGAVGGNTIYF
TRBJ2-7,TRBV7-2,13,NA,TRBD2,TGTGCCAGCAGCTTAGGCGGGGGGTACGAGCAGTACTTC,CASSLGGGYEQYF
TRBJ2-7,TRBV18,15,NA,TRBD1,TGTGCCAGCTCCACTAAACGGGACAGGGTAAGCGAGCAGTACTTC,CASSTKRDRVSEQYF
TRBJ2-6,TRBV10-3,17,NA,NA,TGTGCCATCAGTGACGGGACACCCTCCTCTGGGGCCAACGTCCTGACTTTC,CAISDGTPSSGANVLTF
TRBJ2-7,TRBV29-1,13,NA,NA,TGCAGCGTTGAGTCTGACACCTCCTACGAGCAGTACTTC,CSVESDTSYEQYF
TRBJ1-2,TRBV5-6,12,NA,NA,TGTGCCAGCAGCTTGGGTCCGGACAGTACTGCCTTC,CASSLGPDSTAF
TRBJ2-5,TRBV24-1,14,NA,NA,TGTGCCACCAGTGGCCCCCAGGGTTGGGAGACCCAGTACTTC,CATSGPQGWETQYF
TRBJ1-2,TRBV30,14,few,TRBD1,TGTGCCTGGAGTCTCTCCAGGACAGGGTATGGCTACACCTTC,CAWSLSRTGYGYTF
TRBJ1-2,TRBV10-2,12,NA,TRBD1,TGCGCCAGCGGGACAGGGCACTATGGCTACACCTTC,CASGTGHYGYTF
TRBJ1-1,TRBV5-5,16,NA,NA,TGTGCCAGCAGCTTGGTGGCAGGGATCATGAACACTGAAGCTTTCTTT,CASSLVAGIMNTEAFF
TRBJ2-7,TRBV10-3,15,NA,TRBD2,TGTGCCATCAGTAGACTAGCGGAGGGGGGCTACGAGCAGTACTTC,CAISRLAEGGYEQYF
TRBJ2-1,TRBV30,14,NA,NA,TGTGCCTGGCCTTCTTGGAGCTCCTACAATGAGCAGTTCTTC,CAWPSWSSYNEQFF